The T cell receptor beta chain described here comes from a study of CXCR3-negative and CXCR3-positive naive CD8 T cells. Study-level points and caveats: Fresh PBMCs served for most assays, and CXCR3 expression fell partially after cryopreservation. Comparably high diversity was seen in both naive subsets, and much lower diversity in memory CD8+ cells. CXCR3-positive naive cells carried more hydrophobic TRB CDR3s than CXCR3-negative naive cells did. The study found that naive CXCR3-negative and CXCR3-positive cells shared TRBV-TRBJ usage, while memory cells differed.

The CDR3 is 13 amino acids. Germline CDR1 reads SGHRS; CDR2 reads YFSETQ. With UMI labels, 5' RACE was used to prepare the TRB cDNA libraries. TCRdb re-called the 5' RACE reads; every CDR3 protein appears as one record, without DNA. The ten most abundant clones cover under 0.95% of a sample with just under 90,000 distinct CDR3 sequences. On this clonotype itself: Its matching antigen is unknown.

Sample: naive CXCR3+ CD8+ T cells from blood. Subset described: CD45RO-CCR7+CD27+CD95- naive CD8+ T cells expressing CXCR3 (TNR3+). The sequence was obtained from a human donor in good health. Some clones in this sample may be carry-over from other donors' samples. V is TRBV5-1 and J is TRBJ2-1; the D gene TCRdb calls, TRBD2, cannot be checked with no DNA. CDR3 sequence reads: CASSGGGHNEQLF.